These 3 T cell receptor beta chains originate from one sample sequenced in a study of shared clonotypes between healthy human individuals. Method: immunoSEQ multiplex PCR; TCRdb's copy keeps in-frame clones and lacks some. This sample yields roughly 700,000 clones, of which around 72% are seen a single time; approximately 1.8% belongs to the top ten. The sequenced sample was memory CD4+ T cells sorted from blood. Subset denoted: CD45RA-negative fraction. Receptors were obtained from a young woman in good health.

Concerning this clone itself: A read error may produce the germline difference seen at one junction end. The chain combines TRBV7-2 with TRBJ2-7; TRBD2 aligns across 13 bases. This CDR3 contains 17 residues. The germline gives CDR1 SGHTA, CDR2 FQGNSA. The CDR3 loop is CASSVAGLAGARSEQYF. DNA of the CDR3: TGTGCCAGCAGCGTAGCCGGACTAGCGGGAGCCCGAAGCGAGCAGTACTTC. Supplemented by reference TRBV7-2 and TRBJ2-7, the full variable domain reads GAGVSQSPSNKVTEKGKDVELRCDPISGHTALYWYRQSLGQGLEFLIYFQGNSAPDKSGLPSDRFSAERTGGSVSTLTIQRTQQEDSAVYLCASSVAGLAGARSEQYFGPGTRLTVT.

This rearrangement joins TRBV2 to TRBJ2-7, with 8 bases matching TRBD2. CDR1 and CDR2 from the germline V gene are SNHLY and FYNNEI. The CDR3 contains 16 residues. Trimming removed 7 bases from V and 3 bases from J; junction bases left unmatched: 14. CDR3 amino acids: CASKGTGAGGGYEQYF. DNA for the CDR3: TGTGCCAGCAAGGGTACAGGCGCGGGAGGAGGCTACGAGCAGTACTTC.

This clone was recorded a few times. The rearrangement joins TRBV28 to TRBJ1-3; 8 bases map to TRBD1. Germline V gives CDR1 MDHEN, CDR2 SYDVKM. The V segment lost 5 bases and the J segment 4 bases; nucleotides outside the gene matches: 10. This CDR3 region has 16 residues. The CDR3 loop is CASSTPGQGRGNTIYF. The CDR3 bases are TGTGCCAGCAGTACGCCCGGACAGGGTAGGGGAAACACCATATATTTT.